Below, 15 T cell receptor beta chains from the same sample are listed, as sequenced in a study of cytomegalovirus exposure and HLA in healthy donors. This PCR relied on a set of 60 Vbeta primers and 13 Jbeta primers. Assay: immunoSEQ multiplex PCR; the TCRdb copy retains only in-frame clones and omits some. The data contain roughly 70,000 clones, 75% of them seen just once; the ten biggest clones take up 12%. Sequencing input: PBMCs. All receptors derive from a man in his 70s in good health and CMV-seronegative.

Turning to this clone: The junction departs from the called germline gene at one end, perhaps through a read error. The J gene is TRBJ2-2, the V gene TRBV7-9, with a weak D call TRBD2 (6 bases). This CDR3 region has 14 residues. CDR1 is SEHNR, CDR2 FQNEAQ, per germline (reference sequence). In DNA, the CDR3 is TGTTCCAGCAGCTTGGAGGGAGCAACCGGGGAGCTGTTTTTT. Amino acids: CSSSLEGATGELFF.

The V gene is TRBV7-9, the J gene TRBJ2-1, with D perhaps TRBD2 (5 bases). Germline loops: CDR1 SEHNR, CDR2 FQNEAQ (reference sequence). The CDR3 covers 15 residues. Trimming pared 4 bases from V and 0 bases from J, leaving 10 bases between. In DNA, the CDR3 is TGTGCCAGCAGCTCAGTGGGGAGCTCCTACAATGAGCAGTTCTTC. This gives the protein CASSSVGSSYNEQFF.

The V call is TRBV19, the J call TRBJ2-2, with 8 bases aligning to TRBD1. V was clipped by 5 bases and J by 5 bases; unmatched bases: 7. The CDR3 has 15 amino acids. The germline CDR1 and CDR2 sequences are LNHDA and SQIVND (reference sequence). Here the CDR3 reads CASSLRQGNTGELFF. The CDR3 DNA reads TGTGCCAGTAGTCTGAGACAGGGGAATACCGGGGAGCTGTTTTTT.

This sequence joins TRBV5-6 and TRBJ1-1; TRBD1 agrees at 8 bases. Trimming at V came to 4 bases and at J to 0 bases, leaving 8 bases not matched to a gene. The germline CDR1 and CDR2 sequences are SGHDT and YYEEEE. CDR3 length: 16 amino acids. The CDR3 reads CASSSPGTGLNTEAFF. The CDR3 region has the DNA TGTGCCAGCAGCAGCCCCGGGACAGGACTGAACACTGAAGCTTTCTTT.

This clone was seen only a few times. The gene calls are TRBV18 and TRBJ2-1; 7 nucleotides match TRBD2. There are 14 residues in the CDR3. V shed 1 base and J 6 bases; nucleotides not matched to a gene: 3. The germline gives CDR1 KGHSH, CDR2 LQKENI. The CDR3, as DNA: TGTGCCAGCTCACCACGGACTAGTCGCAATGAGCAGTTCTTC. Protein: CASSPRTSRNEQFF.

The chain's CDR3 is CASSLDRGTDTQYF. The CDR3, as DNA: TGTGCCAGCAGCTTAGACAGGGGTACAGATACGCAGTATTTT. The chain couples TRBV7-9 to TRBJ2-3; 7 bases line up with TRBD1. Per the germline V gene, CDR1 is SEHNR and CDR2 is FQNEAQ (reference sequence). J lost 3 bases, V lost 1 base, and 1 base had no gene match. This CDR3 region has 14 residues.

The chain is built from TRBV4-1 and TRBJ2-7; 7 nucleotides line up with TRBD2. The germline CDR1 and CDR2 sequences are MGHRA and YSYEKL. V was pared by 3 bases and J by 6 bases, with 14 bases of the junction left unmatched. This CDR3 is 16 amino acids long. CDR3 residues: CASSQVLARAGGEQYF. CDR3 sequence (DNA): TGCGCCAGCAGCCAGGTACTAGCGCGGGCTGGAGGCGAGCAGTACTTC.

The chain has TRBV4-3 and TRBJ2-1; 8 nucleotides agree with TRBD2. The CDR3 totals 16 residues. Losses at the gene ends were 5 bases for V and 2 bases for J; bases not matched to a gene: 8. Germline V gene lookup returns CDR1 LGHNA and CDR2 YSLEER. The CDR3 DNA is TGCGCCAGCAGCGGTGAGGTAGCGGGGACCTACAATGAGCAGTTCTTC. This translates into CASSGEVAGTYNEQFF.

CDR3 sequence reads: CASSSTGAGNQPQHF. The CDR3 coding sequence is TGTGCCAGCAGTTCGACAGGGGCGGGGAATCAGCCCCAGCATTTT. The V call is TRBV28, the J call TRBJ1-5; 8 positions agree with TRBD1. The J segment lost 4 bases and the V segment lost 4 bases, leaving 6 bases of the junction unmatched. The germline gives CDR1 MDHEN, CDR2 SYDVKM. This CDR3 contains 15 residues. The full variable domain, rest sourced from reference TRBV28 and TRBJ1-5, is DVKVTQSSRYLVKRTGEKVFLECVQDMDHENMFWYRQDPGLGLRLIYFSYDVKMKEKGDIPEGYSVSREKKERFSLILESASTNQTSMYLCASSSTGAGNQPQHFGDGTRLSIL.

This clone came up once. The chain links TRBV5-5 to TRBJ2-7, with 9 bases aligning to TRBD1. The CDR3 loop spans 16 amino acids. Germline-derived CDR1 and CDR2 are SGHKS and YYEKEE (reference sequence). V was clipped by 4 bases and J by 2 bases; unmatched bases: 10. The CDR3 DNA sequence: TGTGCCAGCAGCCTCGGTAGTGGACAGGGGCCCTACGAGCAGTACTTC. Protein sequence: CASSLGSGQGPYEQYF. The full variable domain, its missing parts supplied by reference TRBV5-5 and TRBJ2-7, is DAGVTQSPTHLIKTRGQQVTLRCSPISGHKSVSWYQQVLGQGPQFIFQYYEKEERGRGNFPDRFSARQFPNYSSELNVNALLLGDSALYLCASSLGSGQGPYEQYFGPGTRLTVT.

This clone turned up a few times. The rearrangement joins TRBV5-6 to TRBJ2-2; 8 positions agree with TRBD1. V lost 7 bases and J lost 2; bases outside the gene matches: 7. The CDR3 has 15 amino acids. In germline, CDR1 is SGHDT, CDR2 YYEEEE. The CDR3 nucleotides read TGTGCCAGCCGGTCCACAGGGGGTAACACCGGGGAGCTGTTTTTT. Translating it yields CASRSTGGNTGELFF.

The genes are TRBV19 and TRBJ1-5, with D tentatively TRBD1 (6 bases). Germline CDR1 reads LNHDA; CDR2 reads SQIVND (reference sequence). There are 16 residues in the CDR3. V dropped 3 bases and J dropped 2 bases, with 14 bases sitting between them. CDR3 region: CASSMAGDLGNQPQHF. CDR3 nucleotide sequence: TGTGCCAGTAGTATGGCAGGGGATTTGGGCAATCAGCCCCAGCATTTT.

This clone was detected a few times. The CDR3 region is CASSRLGRVWGFEAFF. CDR3 bases: TGCGCCAGCAGCCGCCTCGGGAGGGTTTGGGGTTTTGAAGCTTTCTTT. The chain couples TRBV4-1 to TRBJ1-1; D unclear. The CDR3 is 16 amino acids. In germline, CDR1 is MGHRA, CDR2 YSYEKL. V shed 4 bases and J shed 7 bases, with 22 bases lying between them.

The chain recombines TRBV19 with TRBJ2-5, with 10 bases that match TRBD2. Germline-derived CDR1 and CDR2 are LNHDA and SQIVND (reference sequence). This CDR3 region has 14 residues. The junction had 6 bases not matched to a gene; V was cut back by 5 bases and J by 6 bases. CDR3 loop: CASSLGTSAQTQYF. The CDR3 DNA sequence: TGTGCCAGTAGTCTAGGGACTAGCGCCCAGACCCAGTACTTC.

This clone was picked up a small number of times. This chain uses TRBV2 with TRBJ1-5; TRBD1 matches at 7 bases. This CDR3 comprises 15 residues. V shed 4 bases and J 4 bases; nucleotides not matched to a gene: 7. Germline loops: CDR1 SNHLY, CDR2 FYNNEI. The CDR3 region is CASSGRQGRNQPQHF. CDR3 sequence (DNA): TGTGCCAGCAGTGGGAGACAGGGAAGGAATCAGCCCCAGCATTTT.